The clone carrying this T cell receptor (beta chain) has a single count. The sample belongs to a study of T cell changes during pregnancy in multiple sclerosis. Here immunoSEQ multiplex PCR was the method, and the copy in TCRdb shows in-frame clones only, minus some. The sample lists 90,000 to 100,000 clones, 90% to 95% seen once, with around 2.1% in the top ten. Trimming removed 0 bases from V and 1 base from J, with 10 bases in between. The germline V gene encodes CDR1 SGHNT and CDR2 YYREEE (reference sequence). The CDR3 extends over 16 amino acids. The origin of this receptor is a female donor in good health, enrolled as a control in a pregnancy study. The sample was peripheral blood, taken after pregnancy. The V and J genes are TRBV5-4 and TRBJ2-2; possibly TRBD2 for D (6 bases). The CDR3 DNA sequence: TGTGCCAGCAGCTTGGGCAGCGGGCAGAACACCGGGGAGCTGTTTTTT. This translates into CASSLGSGQNTGELFF.